This TCR beta chain is drawn from a study of early T cells in non-severe SARS-CoV-2 infection. At the level of the study: Sequencing targeted bulk RNA from unsorted whole blood, leaving chains unpaired. Study-level results: VDJdb matching, biased toward anti-spike CD8 responses, missed private and CD4 specificities.

CDR1 and CDR2 (germline): SNHLY, FYNNEI. Trimming pared 5 bases from V and 7 bases from J, leaving 11 bases between. CDR3 length: 12 amino acids. Separate cDNA molecules each had unique molecular identifiers attached to them. Each CDR3 protein gets one entry after TCRdb re-called the 5' RACE reads with MiXCR. The sample has under 55,000 distinct CDR3 sequences, more than 9% seen once. The sample holds many counts of this clonotype. The antigen is not known. This TCR derives from an adult who was a healthcare worker with PCR-confirmed SARS-CoV-2 infection or an uninfected control (not recorded which). The chain couples TRBV2 to TRBJ2-5; no clear D. Sequencing was performed on whole blood. This chain's CDR3 is CASSPNRGTQYF. The CDR3 DNA reads as TGTGCCAGCAGTCCAAACCGAGGGACCCAGTACTTC.